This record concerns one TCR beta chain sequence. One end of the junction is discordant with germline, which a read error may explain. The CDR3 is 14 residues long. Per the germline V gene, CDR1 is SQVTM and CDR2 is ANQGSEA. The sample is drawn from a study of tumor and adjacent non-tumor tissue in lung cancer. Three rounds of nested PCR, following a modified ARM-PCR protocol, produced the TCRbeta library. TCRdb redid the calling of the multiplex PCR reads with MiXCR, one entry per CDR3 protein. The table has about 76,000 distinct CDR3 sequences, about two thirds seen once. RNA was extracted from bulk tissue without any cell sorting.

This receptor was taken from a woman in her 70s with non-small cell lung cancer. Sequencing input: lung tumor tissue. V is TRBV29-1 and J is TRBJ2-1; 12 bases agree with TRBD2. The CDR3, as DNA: TGCAGCTGGCTAGCGGGAGGGCGTTACAATGAGCAGTTCTTT. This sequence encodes CSWLAGGRYNEQFF.